This T cell receptor (beta chain) was recovered during a study of blood T cell repertoires in COVID-19. Clones were sequenced by immunoSEQ multiplex PCR, and TCRdb holds only the in-frame ones, with some missing. The table lists 250,000 to 300,000 clones, about 91% of them singletons, with 5.5% to 7% in the top ten. V lost 6 bases, J lost 4 bases, and 9 bases stayed unmatched. This CDR3 contains 15 residues. CDR1 and CDR2 (germline): SGHTA, FQGNSA. The sequence came from a young woman who had recovered from COVID-19. V and J are TRBV7-2 and TRBJ1-2; 9 bases agree with TRBD1. Source material: peripheral blood. The DNA for the CDR3 is TGTGCCAGCAGGTTTCCGGGACAGGGAACCTATGGCTACACCTTC. Translating gives CASRFPGQGTYGYTF.